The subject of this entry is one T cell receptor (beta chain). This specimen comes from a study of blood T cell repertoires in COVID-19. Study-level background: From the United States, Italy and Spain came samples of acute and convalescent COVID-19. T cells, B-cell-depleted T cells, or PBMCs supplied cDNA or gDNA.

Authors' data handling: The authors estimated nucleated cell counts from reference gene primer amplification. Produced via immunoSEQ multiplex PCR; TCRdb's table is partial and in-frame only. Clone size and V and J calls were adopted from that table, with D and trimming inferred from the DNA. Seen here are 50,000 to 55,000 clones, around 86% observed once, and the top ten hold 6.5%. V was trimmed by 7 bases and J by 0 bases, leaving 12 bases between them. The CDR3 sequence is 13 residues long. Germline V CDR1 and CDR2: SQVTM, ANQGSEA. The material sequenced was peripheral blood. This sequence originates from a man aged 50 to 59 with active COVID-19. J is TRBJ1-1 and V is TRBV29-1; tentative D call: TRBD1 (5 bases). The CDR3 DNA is TGCAGCGCAACGCTGACAGTGAACACTGAAGCTTTCTTT. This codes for CSATLTVNTEAFF.